This entry features one TCR beta chain sequence. These data are taken from a study of cytomegalovirus exposure and HLA in healthy donors. The length of the CDR3 is 15 residues. CDR1 and CDR2 from the germline V gene are LNHDA and SQIVND (reference sequence). PCR was performed using 60 Vbeta and 13 Jbeta primers. Sequenced by immunoSEQ multiplex PCR; TCRdb stores in-frame clones only, minus some. The sample contains roughly 100,000 clones, 75% to 85% of which appear only once. This chain connects TRBV19 to TRBJ1-1; 10 nucleotides align to TRBD1. The TCR was taken from a man younger than 45 in good health and CMV-seronegative. The sample was PBMCs. The CDR3 loop is CVCWDRGFPDTEAFF. Here the CDR3 DNA reads TGTGTCTGCTGGGACAGGGGTTTTCCGGATACTGAAGCTTTCTTT. The full variable domain, completed using reference TRBV19 and TRBJ1-1, is DGGITQSPKYLFRKEGQNVTLSCEQNLNHDAMYWYRQDPGQGLRLIYYSQIVNDFQKGDIAEGYSVSREKKESFPLTVTSAQKNPTAFYLCVCWDRGFPDTEAFFGQGTRLTVV.